This TCR beta chain derives from a study of TIL therapy for anti-PD-1-resistant metastatic lung cancer. Study findings and constraints: TIL clonotype persistence in blood showed no apparent association with response.

Turning to this clone: What it binds is not known.

Regarding time point: pre-treatment sample, taken before nivolumab and TIL therapy. Stage 4 NSCLC adults joined between late 2017 and 2020. Sequencing used immunoSEQ v3. Sequencing depth was around 2.2 million read pairs for survey level, 5-6 million for deep. Here immunoSEQ multiplex PCR was the method, and the copy in TCRdb shows in-frame clones only, minus some. The sample consists of about 20,000 clones, 83% of them appearing once. With V trimmed by 5 bases and J by 4 bases, 8 bases remained unmatched. Germline V gives CDR1 SGHDN, CDR2 FVKESK. The CDR3 sequence is 15 residues long. The material was blood, obtained at baseline. This chain connects TRBV14 to TRBJ2-7; 10 nucleotides align to TRBD1. The source is a person aged 25-80 years with non-small cell lung cancer. The CDR3 nucleotides read TGTGCCAGCAGCATCGGGACAGGGGAATGGTACGAGCAGTACTTC. Its protein product is CASSIGTGEWYEQYF.